Following are 4 T cell receptor beta chains from one sample sequenced in a study of B cell selection in AIRE deficiency. Repertoires were generated with immunoSEQ multiplex PCR, while TCRdb's copy carries only in-frame clones and drops some. The profile covers under 30,000 clones, with 97% appearing a single time and 0.15% to 0.2% taken by the ten largest. Conventional CD4 T cells were sorted as CD4+CD127+ cells. The specimen was conventional CD4+ T cells sorted from PBMCs. The receptors here all came from a human donor with AIRE deficiency.

J is TRBJ1-2 and V is TRBV7-2; 7 bases line up with TRBD1. V dropped 5 bases and J dropped 3; count of bases not matched to a gene: 9. The CDR3 totals 15 residues. CDR1 and CDR2 (germline): SGHTA, FQGNSA. This chain's CDR3 is CASSQTGWGHYGYTF. DNA for the CDR3: TGTGCCAGCAGCCAGACAGGGTGGGGCCACTATGGCTACACCTTC.

V gene TRBV7-9 combines with J gene TRBJ2-5, with D perhaps matching TRBD1 (5 bases). The ends were cut back, 7 bases at V and 0 bases at J, with 15 bases in the middle. Germline CDR1 SEHNR, CDR2 FQNEAQ (reference sequence). The CDR3 extends over 15 amino acids. DNA for the CDR3: TGTGCCAGCACCCTCATTGCAGGGCACCAAGAGACCCAGTACTTC. Encoded protein: CASTLIAGHQETQYF.

The gene calls are TRBV25-1 and TRBJ2-7; 10 bases are a match to TRBD2. The CDR3 is 15 amino acids. Germline-derived CDR1 and CDR2 are MGHDK and SYGVNS. J gave up 4 bases and V 1 base, and 4 bases lay outside the gene matches. CDR3 amino acids: CASSEWTSGPYEQYF. The CDR3 DNA sequence: TGTGCCAGCAGTGAATGGACTAGCGGTCCATACGAGCAGTACTTC.

This sequence joins TRBV25-1 and TRBJ1-3; the D gene is possibly TRBD1 (5 bases). Between the trimmed V and J ends, which lost 3 bases and 0 bases, there was a span of 12 bases. The germline V gene has CDR1 MGHDK and CDR2 SYGVNS. The CDR3 totals 16 residues. The CDR3, as DNA: TGTGCCAGCAGTGATGGGGCGGCTAACTCTGGAAACACCATATATTTT. Translating gives CASSDGAANSGNTIYF.